This TCR beta chain was retrieved from a study of blood T cell repertoires in COVID-19. Study background: Donors in the United States, Italy and Spain gave samples during acute or convalescent COVID-19.

Sequencing used immunoSEQ multiplex PCR; TCRdb keeps in-frame clones, though not all of them. The table has roughly 60,000 clones, just under 85% seen once. CDR1 is KGHDR, CDR2 SFDVKD, per germline. The CDR3 extends over 13 amino acids. V shed 4 bases and J shed 4 bases, with 9 bases lying between them. The source of this sequence is a man aged 55 to 70 with acute or convalescent COVID-19. This chain connects TRBV24-1 to TRBJ1-1; D uncertain. Sequenced input: peripheral blood. CDR3 sequence reads: CATSDGESTEAFF. The CDR3 nucleotides read TGTGCCACCAGTGACGGGGAGAGCACTGAAGCTTTCTTT.